This T cell receptor (beta chain) was sequenced for a study of blood T cells in healthy people across ages. Sample-barcoded 5' priming and a J-beta primer mix drove a second PCR of about 6 to 12 cycles. TCRdb redid the calling of the 5' RACE reads with MiXCR, one entry per CDR3 protein. The sample shows approximately 1.5 million distinct CDR3 sequences, around 36% of them seen only once. V was pared by 2 bases and J by 6 bases, with 5 bases of the junction left unmatched. Germline V gene lookup returns CDR1 MNHNS and CDR2 SASEGT. The CDR3 runs to 14 residues. Sequencing used blood. The chain combines TRBV6-1 with TRBJ2-7; TRBD1 agrees at 9 bases. The sequence was obtained from a woman aged 30 to 39 in good health. DNA of the CDR3: TGTGCCAGCAGTGAATACCCGGACAGGGGCGAGCAGTACTTC. As protein: CASSEYPDRGEQYF.